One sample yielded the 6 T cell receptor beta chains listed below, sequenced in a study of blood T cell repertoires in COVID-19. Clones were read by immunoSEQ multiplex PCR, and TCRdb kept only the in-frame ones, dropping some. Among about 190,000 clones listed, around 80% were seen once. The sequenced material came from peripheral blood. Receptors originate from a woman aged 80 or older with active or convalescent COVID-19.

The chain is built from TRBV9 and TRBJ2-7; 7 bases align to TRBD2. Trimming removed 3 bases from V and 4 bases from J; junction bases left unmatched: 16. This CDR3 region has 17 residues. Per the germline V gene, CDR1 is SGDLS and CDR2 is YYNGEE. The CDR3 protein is CASSATAGSGALYEQYF. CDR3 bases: TGTGCCAGCAGCGCAACAGCCGGGAGCGGGGCCCTATACGAGCAGTACTTC. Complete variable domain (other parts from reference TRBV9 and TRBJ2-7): DSGVTQTPKHLITATGQRVTLRCSPRSGDLSVYWYQQSLDQGLQFLIQYYNGEERAKGNILERFSAQQFPDLHSELNLSSLELGDSALYFCASSATAGSGALYEQYFGPGTRLTVT.

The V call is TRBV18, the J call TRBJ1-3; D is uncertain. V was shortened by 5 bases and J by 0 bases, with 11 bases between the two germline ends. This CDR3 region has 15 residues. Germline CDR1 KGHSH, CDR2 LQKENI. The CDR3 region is CASSSGLISGNTIYF. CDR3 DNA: TGTGCCAGCTCATCCGGGTTGATCTCTGGAAACACCATATATTTT.

Here the CDR3 reads CASSYSGGGLDTQYF. DNA for the CDR3: TGTGCCAGCAGCTACAGCGGGGGGGGCCTCGATACGCAGTATTTT. The chain links TRBV11-2 to TRBJ2-3; TRBD2 matches 10 bases. With 4 bases clipped from V and 6 bases from J, the junction kept 7 bases outside the gene matches. Germline assignment: CDR1 SGHAT and CDR2 FQNNGV. The CDR3 sequence is 15 residues long.

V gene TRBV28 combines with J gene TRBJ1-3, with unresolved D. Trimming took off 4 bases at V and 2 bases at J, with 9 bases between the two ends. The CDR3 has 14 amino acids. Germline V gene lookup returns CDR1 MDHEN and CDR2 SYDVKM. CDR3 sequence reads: CASSSQQTGNTIYF. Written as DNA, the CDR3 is TGTGCCAGCAGTTCCCAACAGACTGGAAACACCATATATTTT.

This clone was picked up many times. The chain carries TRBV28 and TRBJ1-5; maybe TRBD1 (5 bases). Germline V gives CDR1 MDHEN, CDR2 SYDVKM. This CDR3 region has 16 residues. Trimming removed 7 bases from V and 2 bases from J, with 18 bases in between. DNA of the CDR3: TGTGCCAGCATTCCAAGCCAGGGCACGCGCAATCAGCCCCAGCATTTT. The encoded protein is CASIPSQGTRNQPQHF.

In nucleotides, the CDR3 is TGTGCCAGCAGTTTAGACAAGGCCCAGCATTTT. As protein: CASSLDKAQHF. The chain combines TRBV27 with TRBJ1-5; no reliable D call. Per germline, CDR1 MNHEY and CDR2 SMNVEV (reference sequence). V lost 2 bases, J lost 11 bases, and 7 bases lay in between. The CDR3 consists of 11 residues.